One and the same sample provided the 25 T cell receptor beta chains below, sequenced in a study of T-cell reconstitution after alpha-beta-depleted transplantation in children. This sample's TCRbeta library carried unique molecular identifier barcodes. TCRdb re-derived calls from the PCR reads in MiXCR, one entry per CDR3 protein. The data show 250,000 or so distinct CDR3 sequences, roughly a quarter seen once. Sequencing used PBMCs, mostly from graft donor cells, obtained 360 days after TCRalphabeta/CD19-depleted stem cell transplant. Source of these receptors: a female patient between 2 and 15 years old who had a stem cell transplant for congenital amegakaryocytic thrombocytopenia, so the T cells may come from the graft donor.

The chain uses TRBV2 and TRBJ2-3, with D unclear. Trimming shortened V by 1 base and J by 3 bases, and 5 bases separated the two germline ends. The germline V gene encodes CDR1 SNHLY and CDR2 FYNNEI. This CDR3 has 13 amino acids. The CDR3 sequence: CASSEVPTDTQYF. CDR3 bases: TGTGCCAGCAGTGAAGTCCCAACAGATACGCAGTATTTT.

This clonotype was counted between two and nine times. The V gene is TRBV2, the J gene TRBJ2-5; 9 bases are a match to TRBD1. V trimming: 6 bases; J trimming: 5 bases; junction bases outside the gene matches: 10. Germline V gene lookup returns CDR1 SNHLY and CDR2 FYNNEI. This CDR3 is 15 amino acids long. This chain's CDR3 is CASRGPHRGLETQYF. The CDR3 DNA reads TGTGCCAGCAGGGGACCGCACAGGGGGCTGGAGACCCAGTACTTC.

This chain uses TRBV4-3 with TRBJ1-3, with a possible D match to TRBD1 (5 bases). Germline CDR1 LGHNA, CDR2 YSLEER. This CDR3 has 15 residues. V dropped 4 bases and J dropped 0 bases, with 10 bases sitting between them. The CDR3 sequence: CASSLDSISGNTIYF. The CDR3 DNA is TGCGCCAGCAGCCTCGACAGCATCTCTGGAAACACCATATATTTT.

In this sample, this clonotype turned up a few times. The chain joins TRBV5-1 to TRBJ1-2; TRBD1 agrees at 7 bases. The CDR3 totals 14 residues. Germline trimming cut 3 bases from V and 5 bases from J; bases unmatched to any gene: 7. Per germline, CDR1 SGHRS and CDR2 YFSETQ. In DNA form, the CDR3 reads TGCGCCAGCAGCTGGACAGGACCCCGGTATGGCTACACCTTC. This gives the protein CASSWTGPRYGYTF.

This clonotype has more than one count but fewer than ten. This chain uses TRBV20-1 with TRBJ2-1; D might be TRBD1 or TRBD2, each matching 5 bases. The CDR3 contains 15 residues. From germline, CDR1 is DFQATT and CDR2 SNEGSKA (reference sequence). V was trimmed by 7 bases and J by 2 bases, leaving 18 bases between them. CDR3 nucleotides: TGCAGTGTAGGACGGGACCTCAATACCTACAATGAGCAGTTCTTC. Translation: CSVGRDLNTYNEQFF.

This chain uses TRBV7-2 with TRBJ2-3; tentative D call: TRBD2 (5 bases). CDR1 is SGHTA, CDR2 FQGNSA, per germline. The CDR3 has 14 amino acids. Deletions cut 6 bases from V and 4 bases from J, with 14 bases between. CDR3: CASRPAWRPDTQYF. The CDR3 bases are TGTGCCAGCAGGCCAGCTTGGAGGCCAGATACGCAGTATTTT.

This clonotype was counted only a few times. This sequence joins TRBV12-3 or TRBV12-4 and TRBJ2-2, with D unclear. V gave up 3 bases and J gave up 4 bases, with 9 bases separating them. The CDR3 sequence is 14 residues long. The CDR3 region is CASSFWGSTGELFF. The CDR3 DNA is TGTGCCAGCAGTTTTTGGGGTTCCACCGGGGAGCTGTTTTTT.

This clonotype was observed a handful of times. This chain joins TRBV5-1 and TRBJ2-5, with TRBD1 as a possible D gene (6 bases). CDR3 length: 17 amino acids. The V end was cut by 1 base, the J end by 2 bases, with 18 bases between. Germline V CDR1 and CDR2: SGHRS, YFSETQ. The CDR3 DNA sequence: TGCGCCAGCAGCTTGATGAGACCGGACAGCCTTCAAGAGACCCAGTACTTC. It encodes CASSLMRPDSLQETQYF. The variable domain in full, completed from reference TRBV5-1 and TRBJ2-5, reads KAGVTQTPRYLIKTRGQQVTLSCSPISGHRSVSWYQQTPGQGLQFLFEYFSETQRNKGNFPGRFSGRQFSNSRSEMNVSTLELGDSALYLCASSLMRPDSLQETQYFGPGTRLLVL.

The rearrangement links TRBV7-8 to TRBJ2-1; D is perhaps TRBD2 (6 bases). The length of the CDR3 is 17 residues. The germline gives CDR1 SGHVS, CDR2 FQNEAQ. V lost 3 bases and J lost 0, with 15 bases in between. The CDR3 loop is CASSFPGLESSYNEQFF. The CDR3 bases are TGTGCCAGCAGCTTCCCGGGACTGGAGAGCTCCTACAATGAGCAGTTCTTC.

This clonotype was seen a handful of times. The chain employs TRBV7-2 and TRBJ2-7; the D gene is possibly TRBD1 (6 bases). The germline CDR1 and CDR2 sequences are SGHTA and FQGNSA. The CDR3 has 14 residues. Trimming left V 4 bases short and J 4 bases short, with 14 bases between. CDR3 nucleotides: TGTGCCAGCAGCTCAATACCAGGACAGTACGAGCAGTACTTC. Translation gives CASSSIPGQYEQYF.

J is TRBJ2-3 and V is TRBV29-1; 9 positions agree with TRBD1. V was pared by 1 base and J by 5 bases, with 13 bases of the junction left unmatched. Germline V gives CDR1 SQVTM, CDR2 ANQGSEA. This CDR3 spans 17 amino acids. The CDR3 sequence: CSVEGLVVGQGVDTQYF. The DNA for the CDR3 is TGCAGCGTTGAAGGCCTGGTTGTGGGACAGGGTGTAGATACGCAGTATTTT.

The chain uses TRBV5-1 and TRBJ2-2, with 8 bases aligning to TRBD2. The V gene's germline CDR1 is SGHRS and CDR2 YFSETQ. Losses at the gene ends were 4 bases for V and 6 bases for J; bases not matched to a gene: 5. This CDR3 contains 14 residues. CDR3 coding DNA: TGCGCCAGCAGCCCGGGGGGGCCGGCCGGGGAGCTGTTTTTT. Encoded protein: CASSPGGPAGELFF.

CDR3 protein: CASSSISIRAAAYNEQFF. The CDR3 bases are TGTGCCAGCAGCTCTATCTCCATCCGTGCGGCGGCCTACAATGAGCAGTTCTTC. The chain employs TRBV5-5 and TRBJ2-1; no clear D. Trimming cost V 3 bases and J 2 bases, with 21 bases left between them. This CDR3 is 18 amino acids long. The V gene's germline CDR1 is SGHKS and CDR2 YYEKEE (reference sequence).

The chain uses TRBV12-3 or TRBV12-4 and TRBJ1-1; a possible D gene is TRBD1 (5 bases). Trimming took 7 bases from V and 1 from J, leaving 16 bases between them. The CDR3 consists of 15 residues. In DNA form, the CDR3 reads TGTGCCAGCACTCCATCCGGGACGGCGAACACTGAAGCTTTCTTT. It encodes CASTPSGTANTEAFF.

CDR3 sequence: CASPGQGEYSNQPQHF. The CDR3 DNA reads TGTGCCAGTCCGGGACAGGGGGAGTATAGCAATCAGCCCCAGCATTTT. The chain links TRBV21-1 to TRBJ1-5; the table's D call, TRBD1, was not checked against the DNA. TRBV21-1 is a listed pseudogene. The CDR3 has 16 residues.

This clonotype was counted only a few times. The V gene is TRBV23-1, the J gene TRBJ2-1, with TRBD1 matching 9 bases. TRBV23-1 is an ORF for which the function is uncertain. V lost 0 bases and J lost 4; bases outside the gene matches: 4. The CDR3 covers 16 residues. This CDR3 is CASSQSWTGAYNEQFF. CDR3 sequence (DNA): TGCGCCAGCAGTCAATCGTGGACAGGGGCGTACAATGAGCAGTTCTTC.

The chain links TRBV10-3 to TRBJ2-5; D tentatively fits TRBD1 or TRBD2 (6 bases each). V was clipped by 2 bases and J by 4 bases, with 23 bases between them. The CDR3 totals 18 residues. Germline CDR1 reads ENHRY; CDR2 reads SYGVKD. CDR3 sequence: CAISEGPLGGSPLETQYF. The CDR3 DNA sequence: TGTGCCATCAGTGAGGGCCCTTTGGGGGGCTCTCCGCTAGAGACCCAGTACTTC.

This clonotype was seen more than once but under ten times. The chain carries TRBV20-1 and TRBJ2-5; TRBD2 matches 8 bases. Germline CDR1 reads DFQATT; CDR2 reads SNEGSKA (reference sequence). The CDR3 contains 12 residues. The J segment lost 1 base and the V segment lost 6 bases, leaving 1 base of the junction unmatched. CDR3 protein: CSARGGQETQYF. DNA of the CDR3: TGCAGTGCCCGGGGGGGCCAAGAGACCCAGTACTTC.

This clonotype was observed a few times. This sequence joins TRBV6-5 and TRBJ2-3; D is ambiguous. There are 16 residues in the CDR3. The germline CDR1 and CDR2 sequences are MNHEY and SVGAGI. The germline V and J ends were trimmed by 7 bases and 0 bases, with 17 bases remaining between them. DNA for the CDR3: TGTGCCAGCATTCACCGGGCCCCGGCTAGCACAGATACGCAGTATTTT. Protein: CASIHRAPASTDTQYF.

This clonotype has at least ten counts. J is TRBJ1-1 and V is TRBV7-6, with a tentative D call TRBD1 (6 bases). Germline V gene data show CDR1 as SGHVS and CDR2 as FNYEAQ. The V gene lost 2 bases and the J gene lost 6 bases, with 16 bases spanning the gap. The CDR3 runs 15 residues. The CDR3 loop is CASSLYLGTSPEAFF. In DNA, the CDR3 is TGTGCCAGCAGCTTATACCTCGGGACATCTCCTGAAGCTTTCTTT.

The CDR3 region is CASSSGAPLTEAFF. The CDR3 DNA follows: TGTGCCAGCAGCTCAGGGGCCCCGCTCACTGAAGCTTTCTTT. This rearrangement joins TRBV7-3 to TRBJ1-1; D is perhaps TRBD1 (6 bases). This CDR3 spans 14 amino acids. Trimming took off 4 bases at V and 4 bases at J, with 13 bases between the two ends. From germline, CDR1 is SGHTA and CDR2 FQGTGA.

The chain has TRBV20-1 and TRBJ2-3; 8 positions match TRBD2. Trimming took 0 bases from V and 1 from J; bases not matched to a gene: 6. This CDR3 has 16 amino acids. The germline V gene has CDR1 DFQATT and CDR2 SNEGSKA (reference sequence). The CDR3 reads CSARDSGTRGTDTQYF. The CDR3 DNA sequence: TGCAGTGCTAGAGACTCCGGGACTAGAGGCACAGATACGCAGTATTTT.

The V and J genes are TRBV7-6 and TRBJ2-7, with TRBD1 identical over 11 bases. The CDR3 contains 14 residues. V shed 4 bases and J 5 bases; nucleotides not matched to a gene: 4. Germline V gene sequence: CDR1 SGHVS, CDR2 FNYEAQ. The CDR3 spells CASSSGQGEHEQYF. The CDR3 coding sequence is TGTGCCAGCAGCTCGGGACAGGGGGAACACGAGCAGTACTTC.

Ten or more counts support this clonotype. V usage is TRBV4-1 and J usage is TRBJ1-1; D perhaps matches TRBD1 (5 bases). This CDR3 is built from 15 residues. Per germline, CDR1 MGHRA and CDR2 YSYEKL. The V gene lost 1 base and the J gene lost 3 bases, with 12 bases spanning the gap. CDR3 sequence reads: CASSQAARGDTEAFF. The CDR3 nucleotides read TGCGCCAGCAGCCAAGCGGCACGGGGGGACACTGAAGCTTTCTTT.

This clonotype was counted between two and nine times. The CDR3 coding sequence is TGTGCCAGCAGCCAAGATGGGGGGGGCTGGGATACGCAGTATTTT. Protein sequence: CASSQDGGGWDTQYF. The chain links TRBV3-1 to TRBJ2-3; D might be TRBD2 (7 bases). The CDR3 spans 15 residues. Germline-derived CDR1 and CDR2 are LGHDT and YNNKEL (reference sequence). Trimming left V 0 bases short and J 6 bases short, with 13 bases between.